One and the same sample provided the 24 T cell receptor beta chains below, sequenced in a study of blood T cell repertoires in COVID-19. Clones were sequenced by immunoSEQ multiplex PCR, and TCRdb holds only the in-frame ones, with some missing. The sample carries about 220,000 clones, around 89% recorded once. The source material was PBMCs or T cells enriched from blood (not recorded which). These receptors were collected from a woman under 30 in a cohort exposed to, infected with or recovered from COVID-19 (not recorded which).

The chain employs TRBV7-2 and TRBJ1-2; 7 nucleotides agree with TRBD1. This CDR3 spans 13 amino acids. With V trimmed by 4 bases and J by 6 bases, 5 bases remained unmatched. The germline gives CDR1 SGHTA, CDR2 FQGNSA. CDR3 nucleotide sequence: TGTGCCAGCAGCTCACGGACAGGAAATGGCTACACCTTC. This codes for CASSSRTGNGYTF.

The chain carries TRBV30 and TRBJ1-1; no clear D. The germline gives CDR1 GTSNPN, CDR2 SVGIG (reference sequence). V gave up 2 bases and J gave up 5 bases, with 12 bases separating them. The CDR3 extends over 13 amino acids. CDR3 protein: CAWSSEGATEAFF. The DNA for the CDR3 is TGTGCCTGGAGTTCGGAGGGCGCGACTGAAGCTTTCTTT.

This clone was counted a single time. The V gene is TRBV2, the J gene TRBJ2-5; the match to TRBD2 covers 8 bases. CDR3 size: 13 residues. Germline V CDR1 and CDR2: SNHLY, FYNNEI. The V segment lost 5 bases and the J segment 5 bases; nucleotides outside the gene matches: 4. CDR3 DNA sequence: TGTGCCAGCAGTCGGGGGGGCGCTGAGACCCAGTACTTC. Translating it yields CASSRGGAETQYF.

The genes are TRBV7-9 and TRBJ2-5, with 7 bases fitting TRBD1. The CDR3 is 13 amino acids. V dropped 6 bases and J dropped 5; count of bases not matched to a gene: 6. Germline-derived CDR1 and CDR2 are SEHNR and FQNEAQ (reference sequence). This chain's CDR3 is CASSRQGGETQYF. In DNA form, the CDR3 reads TGTGCCAGCAGTAGACAGGGCGGGGAGACCCAGTACTTC. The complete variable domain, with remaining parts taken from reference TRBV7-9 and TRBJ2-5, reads DTGVSQNPRHKITKRGQNVTFRCDPISEHNRLYWYRQTLGQGPEFLTYFQNEAQLEKSRLLSDRFSAERPKGSFSTLEIQRTEQGDSAMYLCASSRQGGETQYFGPGTRLLVL.

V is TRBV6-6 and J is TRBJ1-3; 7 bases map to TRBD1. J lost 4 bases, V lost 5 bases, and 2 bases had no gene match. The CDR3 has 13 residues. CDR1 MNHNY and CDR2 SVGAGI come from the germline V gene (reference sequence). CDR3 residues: CASSRDSGNTIYF. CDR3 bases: TGTGCCAGCAGTCGGGACAGCGGAAACACCATATATTTT.

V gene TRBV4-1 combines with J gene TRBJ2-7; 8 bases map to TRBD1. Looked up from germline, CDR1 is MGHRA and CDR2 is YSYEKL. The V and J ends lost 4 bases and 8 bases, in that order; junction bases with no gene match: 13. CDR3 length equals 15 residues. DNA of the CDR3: TGCGCCAGCAGCCGTACTGGGACAGGCGATATGAAGCAGTACTTC. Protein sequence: CASSRTGTGDMKQYF.

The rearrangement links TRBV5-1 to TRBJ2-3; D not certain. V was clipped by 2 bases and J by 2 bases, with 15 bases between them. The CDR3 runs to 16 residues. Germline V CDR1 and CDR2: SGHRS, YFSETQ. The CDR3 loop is CASSFRLPDTTDTQYF. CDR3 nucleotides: TGCGCCAGCAGCTTCCGGTTACCAGACACCACAGATACGCAGTATTTT.

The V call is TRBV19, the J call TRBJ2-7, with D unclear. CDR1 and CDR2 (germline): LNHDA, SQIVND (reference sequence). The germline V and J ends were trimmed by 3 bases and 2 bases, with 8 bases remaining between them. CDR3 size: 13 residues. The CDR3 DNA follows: TGTGCCAGTAGTATGATTTCAGCCTACGAGCAGTACTTC. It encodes CASSMISAYEQYF. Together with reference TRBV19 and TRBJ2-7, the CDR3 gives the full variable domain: DGGITQSPKYLFRKEGQNVTLSCEQNLNHDAMYWYRQDPGQGLRLIYYSQIVNDFQKGDIAEGYSVSREKKESFPLTVTSAQKNPTAFYLCASSMISAYEQYFGPGTRLTVT.

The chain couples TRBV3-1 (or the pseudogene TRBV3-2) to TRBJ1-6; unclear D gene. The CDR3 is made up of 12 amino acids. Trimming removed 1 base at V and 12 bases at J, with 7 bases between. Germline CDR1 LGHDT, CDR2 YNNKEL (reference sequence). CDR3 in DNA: TGTGCCAGCAGCCAAGCGTCCCTACCCCTCCACTTT. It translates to CASSQASLPLHF.

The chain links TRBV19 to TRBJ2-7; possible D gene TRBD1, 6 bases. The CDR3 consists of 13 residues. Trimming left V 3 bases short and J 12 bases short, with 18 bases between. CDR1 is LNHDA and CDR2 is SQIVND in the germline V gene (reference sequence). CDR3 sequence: CASSIPGHRSPYF. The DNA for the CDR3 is TGTGCCAGTAGTATTCCGGGACACCGCTCTCCGTACTTC.

As DNA, the CDR3 is TGTGCCAGCAGTCCAGCGGCCTTTAATTCACCCCTCCACTTT. It specifies CASSPAAFNSPLHF. The chain has TRBV27 and TRBJ1-6; no clear D gene. With 5 bases removed from V and 6 bases from J, the gap between germline ends came to 11 bases. The germline CDR1 and CDR2 sequences are MNHEY and SMNVEV (reference sequence). This CDR3 comprises 14 residues.

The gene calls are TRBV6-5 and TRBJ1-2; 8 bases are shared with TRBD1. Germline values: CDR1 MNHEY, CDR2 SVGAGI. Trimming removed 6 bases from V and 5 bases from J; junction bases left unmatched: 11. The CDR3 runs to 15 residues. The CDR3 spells CASRDYQGAGYGYTF. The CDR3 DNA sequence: TGTGCCAGCAGAGACTACCAGGGGGCCGGGTATGGCTACACCTTC.

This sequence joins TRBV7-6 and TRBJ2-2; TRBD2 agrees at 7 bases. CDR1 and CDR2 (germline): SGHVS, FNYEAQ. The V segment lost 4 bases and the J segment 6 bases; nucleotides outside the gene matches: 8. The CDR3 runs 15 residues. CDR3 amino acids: CASSSRLAGAGELFF. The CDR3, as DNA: TGTGCCAGCAGCTCAAGACTAGCAGGTGCCGGGGAGCTGTTTTTT. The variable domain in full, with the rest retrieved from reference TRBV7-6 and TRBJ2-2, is GAGVSQSPRYKVTKRGQDVALRCDPISGHVSLYWYRQALGQGPEFLTYFNYEAQQDKSGLPNDRFSAERPEGSISTLTIQRTEQRDSAMYRCASSSRLAGAGELFFGEGSRLTVL.

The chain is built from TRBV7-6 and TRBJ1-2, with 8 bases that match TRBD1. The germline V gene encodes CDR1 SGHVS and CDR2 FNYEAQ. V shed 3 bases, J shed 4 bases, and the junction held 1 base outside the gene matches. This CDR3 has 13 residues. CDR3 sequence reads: CASSFTGGYGYTF. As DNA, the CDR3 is TGTGCCAGCAGCTTTACAGGGGGCTATGGCTACACCTTC.

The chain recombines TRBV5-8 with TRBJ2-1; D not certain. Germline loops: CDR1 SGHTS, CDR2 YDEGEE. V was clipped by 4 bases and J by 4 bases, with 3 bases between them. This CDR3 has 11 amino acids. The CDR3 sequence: CASSLYNEQFF. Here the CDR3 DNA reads TGTGCCAGCAGCCTTTACAATGAGCAGTTCTTC.

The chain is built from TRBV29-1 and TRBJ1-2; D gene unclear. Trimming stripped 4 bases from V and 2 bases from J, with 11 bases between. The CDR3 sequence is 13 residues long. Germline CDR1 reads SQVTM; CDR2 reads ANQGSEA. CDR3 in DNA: TGCAGCGTTGGGACGGGAAGAAACTATGGCTACACCTTC. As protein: CSVGTGRNYGYTF.

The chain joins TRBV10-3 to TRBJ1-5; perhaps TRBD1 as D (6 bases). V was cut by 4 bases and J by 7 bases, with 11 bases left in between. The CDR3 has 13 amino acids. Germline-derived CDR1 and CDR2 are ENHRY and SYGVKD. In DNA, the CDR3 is TGTGCCATCAGTGGGACAGAGGGACAGCCCCAGCATTTT. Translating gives CAISGTEGQPQHF.

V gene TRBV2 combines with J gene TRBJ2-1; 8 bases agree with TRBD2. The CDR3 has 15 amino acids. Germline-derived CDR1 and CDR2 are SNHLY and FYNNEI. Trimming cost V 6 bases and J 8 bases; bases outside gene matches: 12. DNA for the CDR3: TGTGCCAGCAGCACTCAACGGGGGGGCCTCTATGAGCAGTTCTTC. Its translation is CASSTQRGGLYEQFF.

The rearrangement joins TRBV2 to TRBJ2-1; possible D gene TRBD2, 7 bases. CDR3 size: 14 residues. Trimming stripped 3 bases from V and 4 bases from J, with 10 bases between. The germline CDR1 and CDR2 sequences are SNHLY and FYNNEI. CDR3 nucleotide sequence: TGTGCCAGCAGTGAGAGGGGGGGGTACAATGAGCAGTTCTTC. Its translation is CASSERGGYNEQFF.

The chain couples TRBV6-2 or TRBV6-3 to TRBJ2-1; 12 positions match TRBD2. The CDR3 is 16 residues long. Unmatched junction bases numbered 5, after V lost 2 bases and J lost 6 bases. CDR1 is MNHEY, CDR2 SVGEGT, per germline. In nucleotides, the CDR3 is TGTGCCAGCAGTTACGGGCTAGCGGGGGGGCCCAATGAGCAGTTCTTC. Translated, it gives CASSYGLAGGPNEQFF.

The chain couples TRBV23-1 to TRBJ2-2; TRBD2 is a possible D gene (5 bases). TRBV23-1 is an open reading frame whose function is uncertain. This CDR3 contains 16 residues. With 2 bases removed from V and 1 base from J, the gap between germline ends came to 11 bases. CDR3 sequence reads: CASSQPGRVNTGELFF. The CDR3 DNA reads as TGCGCCAGCAGTCAACCTGGGCGGGTGAACACCGGGGAGCTGTTTTTT.

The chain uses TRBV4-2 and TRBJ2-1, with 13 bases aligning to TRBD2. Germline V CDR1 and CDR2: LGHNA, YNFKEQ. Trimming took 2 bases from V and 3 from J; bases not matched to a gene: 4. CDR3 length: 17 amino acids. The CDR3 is CASSQPRTSGGYNEQFF. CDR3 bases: TGTGCCAGCAGCCAACCCAGGACTAGCGGGGGCTACAATGAGCAGTTCTTC.

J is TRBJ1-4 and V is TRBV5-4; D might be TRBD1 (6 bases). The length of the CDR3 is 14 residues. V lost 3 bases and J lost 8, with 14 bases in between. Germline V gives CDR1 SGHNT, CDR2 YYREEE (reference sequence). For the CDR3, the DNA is TGTGCCAGCAGCTCGACAGGAATTGGGGAAAAACTGTTTTTT. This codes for CASSSTGIGEKLFF.

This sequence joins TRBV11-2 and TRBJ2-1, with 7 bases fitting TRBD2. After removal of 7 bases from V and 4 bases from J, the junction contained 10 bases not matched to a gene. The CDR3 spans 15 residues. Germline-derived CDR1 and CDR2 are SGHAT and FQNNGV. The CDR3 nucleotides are TGTGCCAGCAAGCGCCGCGGGGGAAAGTACAATGAGCAGTTCTTC. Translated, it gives CASKRRGGKYNEQFF.